Presented here are 24 T cell receptor beta chains from one specimen sequenced in a study of cytomegalovirus exposure and HLA in healthy donors (dated 2017 in TCRdb). The library was built by means of the immunoSEQ multiplex PCR assay. For the multiplex PCR, a mixture combining 60 forward primers for TCR Vbeta segments and 13 reverse primers for TCR Jbeta segments was used. The source is immuneACCESS, and TCRdb retained only in-frame sequences with V and J called. Part of the clones is not carried over; for the studies checked, unresolved V genes explain less than half of this, and the remainder is unexplained. This sample holds around 100,000 clones; around 84% were observed only once. The top ten clones comprise approximately 4% of the sample. The sequenced material came from PBMCs. The receptors stem from a woman between 35 and 50 years old in good health and CMV-seropositive.

The V gene is TRBV7-2, the J gene TRBJ2-5; 9 bases map to TRBD1. Germline loops: CDR1 SGHTA, CDR2 FQGNSA. V lost 7 bases to trimming and J lost 4 bases; unmatched junction nucleotides: 4. This CDR3 has 13 amino acids. The CDR3 is CASKLTGGETQYF. The CDR3 nucleotides are TGTGCCAGCAAGCTGACAGGGGGAGAGACCCAGTACTTC. The whole variable domain, remainder taken from reference TRBV7-2 and TRBJ2-5, is GAGVSQSPSNKVTEKGKDVELRCDPISGHTALYWYRQSLGQGLEFLIYFQGNSAPDKSGLPSDRFSAERTGGSVSTLTIQRTQQEDSAVYLCASKLTGGETQYFGPGTRLLVL.

The chain uses TRBV13 and TRBJ2-1; 12 nucleotides agree with TRBD2. Trimming cost V 5 bases and J 9 bases; bases outside gene matches: 8. The CDR3 runs to 15 residues. Per the germline V gene, CDR1 is PRHDT and CDR2 is FYEKMQ (reference sequence). The DNA of the CDR3 is TGTGCCAGCAGCAAGACTAGCGGGAGTTCTCGTGAGCAGTTCTTC. The encoded protein is CASSKTSGSSREQFF.

The genes are TRBV6-1 and TRBJ2-1, with 11 bases matching TRBD2. Germline values: CDR1 MNHNS, CDR2 SASEGT. J gave up 5 bases and V 6 bases, and 3 bases lay outside the gene matches. This CDR3 comprises 14 residues. The CDR3 coding sequence is TGTGCCAGCAGCCCGGGACTAGCGGACAATGAGCAGTTCTTC. This encodes CASSPGLADNEQFF.

The sample holds one count of this clone. This chain links TRBV7-5 with TRBJ2-5; TRBD2 is the table's D call and was not checked against the DNA. TRBV7-5 is marked as a pseudogene. This CDR3 contains 12 residues. CDR3 DNA: TGTGCCAGAAGCTTATTATCGGGGACCCAGTACTTC. Translating gives CARSLLSGTQYF.

J is TRBJ2-3 and V is TRBV2; 8 bases are a match to TRBD2. This CDR3 region has 14 residues. The V segment lost 7 bases and the J segment 4 bases; nucleotides outside the gene matches: 7. CDR1 is SNHLY, CDR2 FYNNEI, per germline. The CDR3 reads CASTRAGVADTQYF. The CDR3 DNA sequence: TGTGCCAGCACAAGAGCGGGAGTAGCAGATACGCAGTATTTT.

The chain couples TRBV19 to TRBJ1-2; no reliable D call. Trimming removed 0 bases at V and 5 bases at J, with 16 bases between. CDR3 length equals 16 residues. Germline CDR1 reads LNHDA; CDR2 reads SQIVND (reference sequence). DNA of the CDR3: TGTGCCAGTAGTATAGAAGGAGGCCAGCTCCTTTATGGCTACACCTTC. It yields the protein CASSIEGGQLLYGYTF.

With regard to this clone: The sample has other DNA sequences that encode this CDR3 too. Here the CDR3 DNA reads TGTGCCAGCAGCTTCAGCGGAGAGACCCAGTACTTC. As protein: CASSFSGETQYF. The rearrangement joins TRBV7-9 to TRBJ2-5; D possibly corresponds to TRBD2 (5 bases). The germline V gene has CDR1 SEHNR and CDR2 FQNEAQ (reference sequence). This CDR3 spans 12 amino acids. V gave up 3 bases and J gave up 4 bases, with 6 bases separating them.

J is TRBJ2-5 and V is TRBV5-6; 7 nucleotides match TRBD1. Germline V gene sequence: CDR1 SGHDT, CDR2 YYEEEE. Trimming removed 4 bases from V and 1 base from J; junction bases left unmatched: 4. This CDR3 is 14 amino acids long. The CDR3 reads CASSRTGAQETQYF. CDR3 coding DNA: TGTGCCAGCAGCAGAACAGGGGCCCAAGAGACCCAGTACTTC.

The rearrangement links TRBV29-1 to TRBJ2-1; a possible D gene is TRBD2 (5 bases). In germline, CDR1 is SQVTM, CDR2 ANQGSEA. The CDR3 covers 11 residues. The CDR3 region is CSAGRGNEQFF. Here the CDR3 DNA reads TGCAGTGCCGGACGGGGAAATGAGCAGTTCTTC.

V gene TRBV27 combines with J gene TRBJ1-1, with D maybe TRBD1 (5 bases). Germline lookup yields CDR1 MNHEY and CDR2 SMNVEV (reference sequence). This CDR3 has 15 amino acids. V lost 3 bases and J 1 base, leaving 12 bases between the germline ends. DNA of the CDR3: TGTGCCAGCAGTTTTCAGGGCGTAGGGAACACTGAAGCTTTCTTT. This translates into CASSFQGVGNTEAFF.

The chain carries TRBV6-5 and TRBJ1-2, with 9 bases lining up with TRBD1. The V gene's germline CDR1 is MNHEY and CDR2 SVGAGI. The CDR3 runs 13 residues. Trimming took 6 bases from V and 7 from J; bases not matched to a gene: 6. In nucleotides, the CDR3 is TGTGCCAGCAGACCTCGGACAGGGGCTGGCTACACCTTC. Protein sequence: CASRPRTGAGYTF.

V usage is TRBV25-1 and J usage is TRBJ2-7; TRBD1 aligns across 9 bases. The trim removed 3 bases at V and 6 bases at J, leaving 3 bases unmatched. Germline values: CDR1 MGHDK, CDR2 SYGVNS. This CDR3 region has 13 residues. The CDR3 sequence: CASSDDRGGEQYF. The CDR3 DNA is TGTGCCAGCAGTGACGACAGGGGGGGCGAGCAGTACTTC.

V is TRBV18 and J is TRBJ1-3; no firm D call. The CDR3 loop spans 13 amino acids. From germline, CDR1 is KGHSH and CDR2 LQKENI. Trimming pared 5 bases from V and 8 bases from J, leaving 13 bases between. The CDR3 DNA is TGTGCCAGCTCAATATCCATGGAGGACACCATATATTTT. It yields the protein CASSISMEDTIYF.

The chain combines TRBV9 with TRBJ2-5; the D gene is possibly TRBD1 (5 bases). CDR3 length equals 16 residues. Germline-derived CDR1 and CDR2 are SGDLS and YYNGEE. V was cut by 4 bases and J by 2 bases, with 18 bases left in between. This CDR3 reads CASSTDRAAYQETQYF. As DNA, the CDR3 is TGTGCCAGCAGCACAGACAGAGCTGCCTATCAAGAGACCCAGTACTTC.

In its sample, this clone was seen once. The rearrangement joins TRBV9 to TRBJ2-1; 11 nucleotides match TRBD2. This CDR3 is built from 17 residues. The V segment lost 0 bases and the J segment 4 bases; nucleotides outside the gene matches: 6. The germline gives CDR1 SGDLS, CDR2 YYNGEE. The CDR3, as DNA: TGTGCCAGCAGCGTAGGAGGACTAGCGGGCCTATACAATGAGCAGTTCTTC. Its translation is CASSVGGLAGLYNEQFF.

The CDR3 protein is CASSRLAGEVDTQYF. The CDR3 region has the DNA TGTGCCAGCAGTCGACTAGCGGGAGAGGTAGATACGCAGTATTTT. V is TRBV6-6 and J is TRBJ2-3; TRBD2 matches 12 bases. Per the germline V gene, CDR1 is MNHNY and CDR2 is SVGAGI (reference sequence). The trim removed 5 bases at V and 5 bases at J, leaving 5 bases unmatched. The length of the CDR3 is 15 residues.

The rearrangement links TRBV28 to TRBJ1-2, with D perhaps matching TRBD1 (6 bases). The CDR3 contains 14 residues. In germline, CDR1 is MDHEN, CDR2 SYDVKM. V lost 6 bases to trimming and J lost 0 bases, with 11 bases between them. In DNA, the CDR3 is TGTGCCAGCAGCCAAGGACAGACTAACTATGGCTACACCTTC. The encoded protein is CASSQGQTNYGYTF.

V and J are TRBV30 and TRBJ2-7; 7 bases line up with TRBD1. Germline loops: CDR1 GTSNPN, CDR2 SVGIG (reference sequence). There are 15 residues in the CDR3. Losses at the gene ends were 5 bases for V and 0 bases for J; bases not matched to a gene: 10. In DNA form, the CDR3 reads TGTGCCTGGCGTAGGGGGCCCGACCCCTCCTACGAGCAGTACTTC. Amino acids: CAWRRGPDPSYEQYF.

The V call is TRBV6-1, the J call TRBJ1-2, with 7 nucleotides matching TRBD1. The CDR3 is made up of 14 amino acids. Germline V gene sequence: CDR1 MNHNS, CDR2 SASEGT. V shed 6 bases, J shed 4 bases, and the junction held 8 bases outside the gene matches. Here the CDR3 DNA reads TGTGCCAGCAGCCCCGACGGGACAGTCTATGGCTACACCTTC. As protein: CASSPDGTVYGYTF.

This chain links TRBV10-2 with TRBJ1-3, with D maybe TRBD1 (6 bases). This CDR3 is built from 14 residues. Germline V lookup: CDR1 WSHSY, CDR2 SAAADI. Trimming pared 5 bases from V and 1 base from J, leaving 9 bases between. In DNA form, the CDR3 reads TGCGCCAGCAGTTTACAGGGTTCTGGAAACACCATATATTTT. This codes for CASSLQGSGNTIYF.

The chain is built from TRBV5-4 and TRBJ1-2, with 7 bases identical to TRBD1. Trimming took 1 base from V and 4 from J; bases not matched to a gene: 4. CDR1 and CDR2 (germline): SGHNT, YYREEE (reference sequence). The CDR3 sequence is 14 residues long. This CDR3 reads CASSLRGGFYGYTF. As DNA, the CDR3 is TGTGCCAGCAGCTTGCGAGGGGGCTTCTATGGCTACACCTTC.

This clone showed up just a few times. This chain uses TRBV2 with TRBJ2-3, with unresolved D. CDR3 size: 14 residues. Germline CDR1 is SNHLY and CDR2 is FYNNEI. V lost 6 bases, J lost 1 base, and 11 bases lay in between. CDR3 nucleotide sequence: TGTGCCAGCAGGCTCAGGCAAGGCACAGATACGCAGTATTTT. This encodes CASRLRQGTDTQYF.

In DNA, the CDR3 is TGTGCCTGGGGTGACAGGGCAACTAATGAAAAACTGTTTTTT. Translation: CAWGDRATNEKLFF. V usage is TRBV30 and J usage is TRBJ1-4, with 7 positions matching TRBD1. Germline CDR1 GTSNPN, CDR2 SVGIG (reference sequence). This CDR3 has 14 residues. Trimming at V came to 5 bases and at J to 0 bases, leaving 3 bases not matched to a gene.

The chain combines TRBV11-2 with TRBJ1-2, with D possibly being TRBD1 (5 bases). CDR1 SGHAT and CDR2 FQNNGV come from the germline V gene. The CDR3 totals 15 residues. The germline V and J ends were trimmed by 1 base and 4 bases, with 13 bases remaining between them. CDR3 DNA sequence: TGTGCCAGCAGCTTAGGGCGGGGGGGAGCCTATGGCTACACCTTC. The encoded protein is CASSLGRGGAYGYTF.